What follows describes a single T cell receptor (beta chain). What it binds is not known. The authors distributed each subset's genomic DNA evenly over several immunoSEQ plates. Generated by immunoSEQ multiplex PCR, the TCRdb table keeps only in-frame clones and is missing some. The repertoire holds 2 million to 3 million clones, with approximately 93% as singletons. The sample belongs to a study of shared clonotypes between healthy human individuals. Germline CDR1 is SEHNR and CDR2 is FQNEAQ (reference sequence). The CDR3 runs 18 residues. V was clipped by 5 bases and J by 1 base; unmatched bases: 8. Study observations and caveats: Rarefaction curves obtained for sorted subsets showed sequencing incomplete despite large depth. With few donors, the genetic and exposure-history diversity represented was limited.

The sequence came from a man between 18 and 35 years old in good health. Some clones in this sample may be carry-over from other donors' samples. The chain employs TRBV7-9 and TRBJ2-7; 16 positions match TRBD2. The sample comprised naive CD4+ T cells from PBMCs. The subset is: CD45RA+ positively selected. The CDR3 DNA sequence: TGTGCCAGCAGCCGTCCCGGGACTAGCGGGAGGGCATCCTACGAGCAGTACTTC. Translated: CASSRPGTSGRASYEQYF.